This TCR beta chain stems from a study of technical replicates of blood from a few donors. This CDR3 has 14 residues. V was pared by 5 bases and J by 3 bases, with 3 bases of the junction left unmatched. CDR1 SGHRS and CDR2 YFSETQ come from the germline V gene. The assay was immunoSEQ multiplex PCR, and TCRdb's table has in-frame clones only and misses some. This table holds roughly 80,000 clones, about 92% found once. The sequence came from a human donor in good health. The sequenced sample was T cells isolated from PBMCs. V usage is TRBV5-1 and J usage is TRBJ1-4; 8 nucleotides agree with TRBD1. The CDR3 reads CASSGQGSNEKLFF. The CDR3 coding sequence is TGCGCCAGCAGTGGACAGGGCTCTAATGAAAAACTGTTTTTT.